This TCR beta chain was found in a study of blood T cells in healthy people across ages. The ends were cut back, 5 bases at V and 8 bases at J, with 13 bases in the middle. The CDR3 totals 13 residues. CDR1 is SGHAT, CDR2 FQNNGV, per germline. For the second PCR, which ran for roughly 6 to 12 cycles, a sample-barcoded 5' primer and a J-beta primer mix were used. TCRdb recomputed calls from the 5' RACE reads with MiXCR, one row per CDR3 protein. The data hold 780,000 or so distinct CDR3 sequences, with approximately 25% observed a single time. This sample was shared with a second study, whose subject was T cells of mothers and their children. That report notes: Sequencing got over 9 million TCR beta CDR3 reads from each mother and roughly 2.7 million from each child.

The sequence was collected from a boy between 10 and 17 years old in good health. V and J are TRBV11-2 and TRBJ1-3; possible D gene TRBD1, 6 bases. The sample consisted of blood. The CDR3 coding sequence is TGTGCCAGCAGCGGACACAGGGCGGACACCATATATTTT. Translation gives CASSGHRADTIYF.